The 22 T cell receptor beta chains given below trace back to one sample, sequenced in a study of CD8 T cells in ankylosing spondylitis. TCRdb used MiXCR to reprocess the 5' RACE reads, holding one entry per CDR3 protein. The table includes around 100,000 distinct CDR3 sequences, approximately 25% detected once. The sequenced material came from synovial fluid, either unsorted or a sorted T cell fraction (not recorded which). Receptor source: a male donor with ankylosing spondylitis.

The CDR3 bases are TGTGCCAGCAGCCTCGGGGTATACATTCAGTACTTC. It translates to CASSLGVYIQYF. The V gene is TRBV12-3 or TRBV12-4, the J gene TRBJ2-4, with D perhaps TRBD2 (5 bases). Trimming stripped 6 bases from V and 8 bases from J, with 11 bases between. This CDR3 is 12 amino acids long.

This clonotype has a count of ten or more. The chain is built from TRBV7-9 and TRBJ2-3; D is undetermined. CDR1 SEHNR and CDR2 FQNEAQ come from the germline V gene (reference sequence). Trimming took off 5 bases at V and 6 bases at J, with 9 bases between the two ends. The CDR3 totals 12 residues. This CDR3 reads CASSPARDTQYF. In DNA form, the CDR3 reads TGTGCCAGCAGCCCTGCCCGGGATACGCAGTATTTT.

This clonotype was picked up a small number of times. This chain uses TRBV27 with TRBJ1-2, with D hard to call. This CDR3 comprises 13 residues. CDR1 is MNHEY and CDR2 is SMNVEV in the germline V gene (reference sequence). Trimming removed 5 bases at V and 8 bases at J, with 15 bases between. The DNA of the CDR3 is TGTGCCAGCAGTCGATACACGGATGGGGGCTACACCTTC. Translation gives CASSRYTDGGYTF.

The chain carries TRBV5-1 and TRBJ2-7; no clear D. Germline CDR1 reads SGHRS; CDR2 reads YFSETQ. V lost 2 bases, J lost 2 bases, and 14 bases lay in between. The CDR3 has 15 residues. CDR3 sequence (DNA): TGCGCCAGCAGCTTTCTCCGGTCAGACCCCTACGAGCAGTACTTC. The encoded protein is CASSFLRSDPYEQYF.

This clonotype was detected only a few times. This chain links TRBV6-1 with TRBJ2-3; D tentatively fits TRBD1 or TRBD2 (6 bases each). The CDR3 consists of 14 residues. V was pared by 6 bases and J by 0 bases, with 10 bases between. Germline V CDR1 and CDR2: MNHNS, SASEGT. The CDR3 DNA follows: TGTGCCAGCAGGGGAGGACAGAGCACAGATACGCAGTATTTT. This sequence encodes CASRGGQSTDTQYF.

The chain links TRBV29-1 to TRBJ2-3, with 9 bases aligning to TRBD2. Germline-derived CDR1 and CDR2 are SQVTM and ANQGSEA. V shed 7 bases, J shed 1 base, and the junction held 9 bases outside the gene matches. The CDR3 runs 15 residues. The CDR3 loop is CSDEGVAGGTDTQYF. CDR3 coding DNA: TGCAGCGACGAAGGAGTAGCGGGAGGCACAGATACGCAGTATTTT.

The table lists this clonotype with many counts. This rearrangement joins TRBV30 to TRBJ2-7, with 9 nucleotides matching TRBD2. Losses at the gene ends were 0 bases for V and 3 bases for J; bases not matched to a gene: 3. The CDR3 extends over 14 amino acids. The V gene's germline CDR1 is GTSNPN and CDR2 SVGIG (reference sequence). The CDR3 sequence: CAWSVISGGYEQYF. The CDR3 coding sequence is TGTGCCTGGAGTGTTATTAGCGGGGGCTACGAGCAGTACTTC.

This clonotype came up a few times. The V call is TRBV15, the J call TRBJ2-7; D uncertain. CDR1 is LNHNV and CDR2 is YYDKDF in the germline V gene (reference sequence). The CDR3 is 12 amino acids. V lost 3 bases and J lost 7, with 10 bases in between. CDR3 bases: TGTGCCACCAGCAGCCGAGTAGGGGAGCAGTACTTC. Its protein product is CATSSRVGEQYF.

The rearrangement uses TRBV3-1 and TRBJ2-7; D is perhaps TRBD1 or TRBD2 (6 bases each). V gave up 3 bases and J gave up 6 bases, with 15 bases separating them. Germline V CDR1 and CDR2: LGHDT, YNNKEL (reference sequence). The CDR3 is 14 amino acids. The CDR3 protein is CASSQSGGDAEQYV. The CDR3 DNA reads TGTGCCAGCAGCCAGTCCGGGGGCGACGCCGAGCAGTACGTC.

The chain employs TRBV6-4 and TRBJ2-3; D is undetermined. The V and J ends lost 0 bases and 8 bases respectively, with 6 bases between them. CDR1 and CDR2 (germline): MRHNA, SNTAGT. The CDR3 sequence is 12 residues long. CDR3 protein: CASSDSIGTQYF. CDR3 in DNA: TGTGCCAGCAGTGACTCGATCGGTACGCAGTATTTT.

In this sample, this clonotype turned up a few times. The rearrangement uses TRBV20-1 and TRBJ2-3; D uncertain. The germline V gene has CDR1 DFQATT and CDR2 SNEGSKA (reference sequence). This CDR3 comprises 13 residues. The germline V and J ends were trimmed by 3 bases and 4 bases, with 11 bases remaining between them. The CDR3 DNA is TGCAGTGCTAGCTTGGCTGGGGCAGATACGCAGTATTTT. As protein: CSASLAGADTQYF.

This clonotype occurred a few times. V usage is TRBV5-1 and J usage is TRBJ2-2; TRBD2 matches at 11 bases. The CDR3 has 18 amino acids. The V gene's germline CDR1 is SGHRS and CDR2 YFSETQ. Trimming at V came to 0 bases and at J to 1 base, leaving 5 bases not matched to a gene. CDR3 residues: CASSLGLAGWVNTGELFF. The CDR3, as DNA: TGCGCCAGCAGCTTGGGACTAGCGGGATGGGTGAACACCGGGGAGCTGTTTTTT. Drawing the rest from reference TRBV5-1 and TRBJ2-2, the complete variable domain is KAGVTQTPRYLIKTRGQQVTLSCSPISGHRSVSWYQQTPGQGLQFLFEYFSETQRNKGNFPGRFSGRQFSNSRSEMNVSTLELGDSALYLCASSLGLAGWVNTGELFFGEGSRLTVL.

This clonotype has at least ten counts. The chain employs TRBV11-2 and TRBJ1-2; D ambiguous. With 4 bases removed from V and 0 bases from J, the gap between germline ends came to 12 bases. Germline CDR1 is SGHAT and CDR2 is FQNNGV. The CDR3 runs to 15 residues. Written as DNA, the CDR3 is TGTGCCAGCAGCTACGAAGGCTCCTCTAACTATGGCTACACCTTC. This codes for CASSYEGSSNYGYTF. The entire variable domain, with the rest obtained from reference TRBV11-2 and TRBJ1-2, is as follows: EAGVAQSPRYKIIEKRQSVAFWCNPISGHATLYWYQQILGQGPKLLIQFQNNGVVDDSQLPKDRFSAERLKGVDSTLKIQPAKLEDSAVYLCASSYEGSSNYGYTFGSGTRLTVV.

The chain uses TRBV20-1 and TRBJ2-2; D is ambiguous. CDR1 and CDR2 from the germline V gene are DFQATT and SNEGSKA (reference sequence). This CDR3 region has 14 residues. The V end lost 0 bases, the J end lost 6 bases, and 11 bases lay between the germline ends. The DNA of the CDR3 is TGCAGTGCTAGAGATCGACGGACCCCCGGGGAGCTGTTTTTT. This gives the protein CSARDRRTPGELFF.

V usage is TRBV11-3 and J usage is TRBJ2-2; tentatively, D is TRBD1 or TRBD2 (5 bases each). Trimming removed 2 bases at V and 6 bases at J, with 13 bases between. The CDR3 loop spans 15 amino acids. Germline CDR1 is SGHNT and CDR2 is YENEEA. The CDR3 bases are TGTGCCAGCAGCTTACAGGGTGGGGGATCCGGGGAGCTGTTTTTT. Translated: CASSLQGGGSGELFF.

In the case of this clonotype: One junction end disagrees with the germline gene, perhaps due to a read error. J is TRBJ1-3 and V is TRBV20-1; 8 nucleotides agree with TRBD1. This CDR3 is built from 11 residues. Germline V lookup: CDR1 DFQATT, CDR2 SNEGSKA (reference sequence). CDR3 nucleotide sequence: TGCAGTGCTCGGCAGGGGGCCCGTTTTCATTTT. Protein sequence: CSARQGARFHF.

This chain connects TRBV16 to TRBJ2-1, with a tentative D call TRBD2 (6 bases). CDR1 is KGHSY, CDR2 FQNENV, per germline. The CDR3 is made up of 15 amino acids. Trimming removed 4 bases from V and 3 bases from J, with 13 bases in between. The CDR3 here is CASSPGLTYYNEQFF. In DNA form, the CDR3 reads TGTGCCAGCAGCCCGGGACTTACGTACTACAATGAGCAGTTCTTC. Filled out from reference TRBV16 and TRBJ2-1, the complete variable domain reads GEEVAQTPKHLVRGEGQKAKLYCAPIKGHSYVFWYQQVLKNEFKFLISFQNENVFDETGMPKERFSAKCLPNSPCSLEIQATKLEDSAVYFCASSPGLTYYNEQFFGPGTRLTVL.

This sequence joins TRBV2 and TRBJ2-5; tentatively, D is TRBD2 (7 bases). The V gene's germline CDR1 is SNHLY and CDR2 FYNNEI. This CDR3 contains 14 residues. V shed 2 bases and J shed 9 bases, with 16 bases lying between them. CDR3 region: CASSETGGRGAQYF. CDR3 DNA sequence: TGTGCCAGCAGTGAAACCGGAGGGAGGGGGGCCCAGTACTTC.

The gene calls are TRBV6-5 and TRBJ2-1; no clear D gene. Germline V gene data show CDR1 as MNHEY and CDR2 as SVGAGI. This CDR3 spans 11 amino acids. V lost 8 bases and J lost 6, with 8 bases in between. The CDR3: CASGKGNEQFF. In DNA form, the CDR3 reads TGTGCCAGCGGGAAGGGCAATGAGCAGTTCTTC.

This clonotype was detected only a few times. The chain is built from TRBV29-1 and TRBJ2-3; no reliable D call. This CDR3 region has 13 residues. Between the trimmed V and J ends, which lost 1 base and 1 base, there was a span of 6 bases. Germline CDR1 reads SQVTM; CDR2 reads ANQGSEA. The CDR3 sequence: CSVEGAGTDTQYF. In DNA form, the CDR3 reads TGCAGCGTTGAAGGGGCAGGCACAGATACGCAGTATTTT.

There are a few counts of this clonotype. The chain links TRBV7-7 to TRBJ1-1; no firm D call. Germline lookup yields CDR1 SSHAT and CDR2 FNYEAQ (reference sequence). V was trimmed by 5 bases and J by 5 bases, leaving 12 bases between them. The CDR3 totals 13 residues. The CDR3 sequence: CASSELRQTEAFF. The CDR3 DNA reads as TGTGCCAGCAGCGAACTAAGGCAAACTGAAGCTTTCTTT.

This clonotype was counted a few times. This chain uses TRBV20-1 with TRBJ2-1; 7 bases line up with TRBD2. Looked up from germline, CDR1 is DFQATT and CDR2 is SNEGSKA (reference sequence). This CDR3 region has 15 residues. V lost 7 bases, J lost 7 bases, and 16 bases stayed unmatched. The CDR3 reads CSVSSGFTPTNEQFF. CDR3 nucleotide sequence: TGCAGTGTGTCTAGCGGATTTACCCCCACAAATGAGCAGTTCTTC.